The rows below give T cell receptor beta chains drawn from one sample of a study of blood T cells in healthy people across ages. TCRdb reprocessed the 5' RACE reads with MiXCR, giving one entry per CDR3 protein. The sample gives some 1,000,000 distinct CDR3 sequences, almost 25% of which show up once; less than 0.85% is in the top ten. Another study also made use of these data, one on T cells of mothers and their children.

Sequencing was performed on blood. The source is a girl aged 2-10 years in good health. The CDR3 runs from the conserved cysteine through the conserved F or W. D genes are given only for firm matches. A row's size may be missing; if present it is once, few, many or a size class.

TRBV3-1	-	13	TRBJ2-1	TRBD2	CASSSGLRTSGHF	TGTGCCAGCAGCTCAGGTCTTAGGACTAGCGGTCACTTC
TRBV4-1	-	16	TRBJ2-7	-	CASSQGASGASYEQYF	TGCGCCAGCAGTCAGGGGGCTAGCGGGGCCTCCTACGAGCAGTACTTC
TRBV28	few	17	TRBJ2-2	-	CASSSPLWSGEAGELFF	TGTGCCAGCAGTTCTCCTCTGTGGTCAGGGGAGGCCGGGGAGCTGTTTTTT
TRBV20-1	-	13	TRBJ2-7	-	CSASRPPIYEQYF	TGCAGTGCTAGCCGGCCGCCTATCTACGAGCAGTACTTC
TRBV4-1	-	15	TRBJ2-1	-	CASSQAWPNNNEQFF	TGCGCCAGCAGCCAAGCTTGGCCCAATAACAATGAGCAGTTCTTC
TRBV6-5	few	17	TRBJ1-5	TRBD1	CASSSTHNRGSNQPQHF	TGTGCCAGCAGTTCCACCCATAACAGGGGTAGCAATCAGCCCCAGCATTTT
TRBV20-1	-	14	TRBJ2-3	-	CSARDPPATDTQYF	TGCAGTGCTAGAGATCCCCCGGCCACAGATACGCAGTATTTT
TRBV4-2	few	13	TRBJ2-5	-	CASSKTFGETQYF	TGTGCCAGCAGCAAAACCTTTGGGGAGACCCAGTACTTC
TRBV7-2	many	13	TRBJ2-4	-	CASSLDMMGIQYF	TGTGCCAGCAGCTTAGATATGATGGGCATTCAGTACTTC
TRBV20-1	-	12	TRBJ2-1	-	CSASGAYNEQFF	TGCAGTGCTAGCGGAGCTTACAATGAACAGTTCTTC
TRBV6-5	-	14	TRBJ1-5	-	CASRRRGRDQPQHF	TGTGCCAGCAGAAGACGGGGTAGGGATCAGCCCCAGCATTTT
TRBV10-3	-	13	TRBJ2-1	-	CAIRIPQGNEQFF	TGTGCCATCAGGATCCCTCAGGGTAATGAGCAGTTCTTC
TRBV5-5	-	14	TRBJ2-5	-	CASSLVSSRETQYF	TGTGCCAGCAGCTTAGTATCTAGTCGAGAGACCCAGTACTTC
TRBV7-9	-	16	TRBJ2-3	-	CASSLVQPGGSDTQYF	TGTGCCAGCAGCTTAGTTCAACCCGGGGGCTCAGATACGCAGTATTTT
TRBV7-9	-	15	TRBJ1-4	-	CASSTRQEFNEKLFF	TGTGCCAGCAGCACCCGACAGGAGTTTAATGAAAAACTGTTTTTT
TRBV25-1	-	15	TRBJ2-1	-	CASSPQGTLVNEQFF	TGTGCCAGCAGTCCTCAAGGAACCCTCGTCAATGAGCAGTTCTTC
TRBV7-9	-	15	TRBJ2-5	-	CASSLASGEVETQYF	TGTGCCAGCAGCTTAGCGTCAGGGGAGGTGGAGACCCAGTACTTC
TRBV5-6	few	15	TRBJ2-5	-	CASSSGVGLGETQYF	TGTGCCAGCAGTTCTGGGGTGGGGCTGGGAGAGACCCAGTACTTC
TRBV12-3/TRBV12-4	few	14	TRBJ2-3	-	CASSPPLTPNTQYF	TGTGCCAGCAGTCCTCCGCTGACACCCAATACGCAGTATTTT
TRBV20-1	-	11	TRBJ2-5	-	CSARDGETQYF	TGCAGTGCTAGAGATGGGGAGACCCAGTACTTC
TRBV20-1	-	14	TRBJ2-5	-	CSARGPSKGETQYF	TGCAGTGCTAGAGGACCCTCCAAGGGAGAGACCCAGTACTTC
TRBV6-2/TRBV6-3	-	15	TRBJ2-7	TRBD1	CASSYAGTGIYEQYF	TGTGCCAGCAGTTACGCCGGGACAGGGATTTACGAGCAGTACTTC
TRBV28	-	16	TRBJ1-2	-	CASSFALGASEDGYTF	TGTGCCAGCAGTTTTGCCCTGGGCGCTTCGGAGGATGGCTACACCTTC
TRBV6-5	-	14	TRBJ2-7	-	CATLGGVRVYEQYF	TGTGCCACCCTCGGGGGAGTGCGGGTATACGAGCAGTACTTC
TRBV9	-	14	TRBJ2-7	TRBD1	CASSVGGQALEQYF	TGTGCCAGCAGCGTAGGAGGACAGGCCCTCGAGCAGTACTTC
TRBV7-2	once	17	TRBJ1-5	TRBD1	CASSFYPGTGIRQPQHF	TGTGCCAGCAGCTTCTATCCTGGGACAGGGATACGTCAGCCCCAGCATTTT
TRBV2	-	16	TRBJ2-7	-	CASTKLEGQGEWEQYF	TGTGCCAGCACAAAGCTGGAGGGCCAGGGTGAGTGGGAGCAGTACTTC
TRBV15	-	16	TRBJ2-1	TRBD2	CATSRVGTSGFDEQFF	TGTGCCACCAGCAGAGTTGGGACTAGCGGTTTCGATGAGCAGTTCTTC